The 21 T cell receptor beta chains presented below share a single source sample, sequenced in a study of OX40 agonist ivuxolimab in advanced cancers. Generated by immunoSEQ multiplex PCR, the TCRdb table keeps only in-frame clones and is missing some. Of about 91,000 clones listed, approximately 90% are singletons. The sequenced sample was CD4+ or CD8+ T cells sorted from blood, obtained in a trial of the OX40 agonist ivuxolimab. Every receptor here comes from an adult with an advanced solid tumor such as melanoma, head and neck, liver or kidney cancer.

This rearrangement joins TRBV21-1 to TRBJ2-5; the D call of TRBD2 is as the table states it, not checked on the DNA. TRBV21-1 counts as a pseudogene. The CDR3 totals 14 residues. The DNA for the CDR3 is TGTGCCAGTAGTACGGGGGGCCACAAAGAGACCCAGTACTTC. Translating gives CASSTGGHKETQYF.

The J gene is TRBJ1-6, the V gene TRBV5-1; no reliable D call. There are 15 residues in the CDR3. Germline V gene lookup returns CDR1 SGHRS and CDR2 YFSETQ. With 0 bases removed from V and 6 bases from J, the gap between germline ends came to 10 bases. Written as DNA, the CDR3 is TGCGCCAGCAGCTTGGGAGACGGTGGTAATTCACCCCTCCACTTT. Translated: CASSLGDGGNSPLHF.

The chain uses TRBV18 and TRBJ2-7; 9 bases agree with TRBD1. With 4 bases clipped from V and 4 bases from J, the junction kept 8 bases outside the gene matches. Per germline, CDR1 KGHSH and CDR2 LQKENI. This CDR3 has 15 amino acids. The DNA for the CDR3 is TGTGCCAGCTCACTACCGGACAGGGGTGGTTACGAGCAGTACTTC. It translates to CASSLPDRGGYEQYF.

This clone was found once. The J gene is TRBJ1-1, the V gene TRBV10-1; D ambiguous. The CDR3 sequence is 12 residues long. V lost 5 bases to trimming and J lost 1 base, with 5 bases between them. The germline gives CDR1 WNHNN, CDR2 SYGVQD (reference sequence). The CDR3 region has the DNA TGCGCCAGCAGTTCGTCGAACACTGAAGCTTTCTTT. Amino acids: CASSSSNTEAFF.

The chain uses TRBV2 and TRBJ1-5; the D gene is possibly TRBD1 (5 bases). Trimming removed 5 bases from V and 0 bases from J, with 8 bases in between. CDR1 is SNHLY, CDR2 FYNNEI, per germline. This CDR3 has 14 amino acids. The CDR3 DNA reads as TGTGCCAGCAGTCGACAGTTTAGCAATCAGCCCCAGCATTTT. Its translation: CASSRQFSNQPQHF.

J is TRBJ2-3 and V is TRBV5-1; D call uncertain. CDR1 SGHRS and CDR2 YFSETQ come from the germline V gene. This CDR3 is built from 13 residues. Trimming stripped 2 bases from V and 4 bases from J, with 8 bases between. This CDR3 reads CASSFEGSDTQYF. DNA of the CDR3: TGCGCCAGCAGCTTTGAAGGATCAGATACGCAGTATTTT.

The J gene is TRBJ1-4, the V gene TRBV11-2; 9 nucleotides agree with TRBD1. Germline V gene sequence: CDR1 SGHAT, CDR2 FQNNGV. This CDR3 comprises 14 residues. The V gene end was trimmed by 5 bases and the J gene end by 7 bases; junction bases not matched to a gene: 5. CDR3 sequence: CASSTGTGTEKLFF. CDR3 nucleotides: TGTGCCAGCAGCACGGGGACAGGGACTGAAAAACTGTTTTTT. Together with reference TRBV11-2 and TRBJ1-4, the CDR3 gives the full variable domain: EAGVAQSPRYKIIEKRQSVAFWCNPISGHATLYWYQQILGQGPKLLIQFQNNGVVDDSQLPKDRFSAERLKGVDSTLKIQPAKLEDSAVYLCASSTGTGTEKLFFGSGTQLSVL.

This chain joins TRBV2 and TRBJ1-2, with D perhaps matching TRBD1 (5 bases). Trimming stripped 7 bases from V and 8 bases from J, with 17 bases between. Germline values: CDR1 SNHLY, CDR2 FYNNEI. CDR3 length equals 13 residues. The CDR3 spells CASTRDSGQGYTF. CDR3 sequence (DNA): TGTGCCAGCACCCGAGATTCAGGGCAAGGCTACACCTTC. The full variable domain, its missing parts supplied by reference TRBV2 and TRBJ1-2, is EPEVTQTPSHQVTQMGQEVILRCVPISNHLYFYWYRQILGQKVEFLVSFYNNEISEKSEIFDDQFSVERPDGSNFTLKIRSTKLEDSAMYFCASTRDSGQGYTFGSGTRLTVV.

The chain combines TRBV14 with TRBJ1-6; D is uncertain. Per the germline V gene, CDR1 is SGHDN and CDR2 is FVKESK. CDR3 length equals 12 residues. Trimming removed 0 bases at V and 9 bases at J, with 3 bases between. CDR3: CASSQDFSPLHF. CDR3 DNA: TGTGCCAGCAGCCAAGACTTTTCACCCCTCCACTTT.

The chain has TRBV5-5 and TRBJ2-2; D is undetermined. The CDR3 covers 14 residues. CDR1 and CDR2 from the germline V gene are SGHKS and YYEKEE (reference sequence). Trimming removed 4 bases from V and 0 bases from J, with 7 bases in between. The CDR3 loop is CASSSPANTGELFF. The CDR3 nucleotides are TGTGCCAGCAGCAGCCCCGCGAACACCGGGGAGCTGTTTTTT.

This clone occurred a few times. The V gene is TRBV4-2, the J gene TRBJ1-2; D is undetermined. V gave up 0 bases and J gave up 6 bases, with 8 bases separating them. The CDR3 is 13 amino acids. The germline gives CDR1 LGHNA, CDR2 YNFKEQ. This CDR3 reads CASSQERVDGYTF. The CDR3 nucleotides read TGTGCCAGCAGCCAAGAGAGGGTAGATGGCTACACCTTC.

This clone is judged medium-sized (0.01 to 0.1%). This rearrangement joins TRBV14 to TRBJ1-2; D remains ambiguous. Germline V gene sequence: CDR1 SGHDN, CDR2 FVKESK. The CDR3 spans 12 residues. V gave up 1 base and J gave up 6 bases, with 6 bases separating them. The CDR3 DNA reads TGTGCCAGCAGCCAAGGAGGGAATGGCTACACCTTC. Its translation: CASSQGGNGYTF.

V and J are TRBV13 and TRBJ2-7; tentatively, D is TRBD1 or TRBD2 (6 bases each). The CDR3 is made up of 18 amino acids. Germline CDR1 PRHDT, CDR2 FYEKMQ (reference sequence). V lost 5 bases and J 0 bases, leaving 23 bases between the germline ends. The CDR3 DNA is TGTGCCAGCAGCCAAACTTTAATGGGGGGCCACCGCTCCTACGAGCAGTACTTC. Translating gives CASSQTLMGGHRSYEQYF.

The CDR3 DNA reads TGCGCCAGCCAATGGGGGGGATCCGATACGCAGTATTTT. Protein product: CASQWGGSDTQYF. The chain recombines TRBV5-1 with TRBJ2-3, with 7 nucleotides matching TRBD2. The CDR3 runs to 13 residues. The V gene's germline CDR1 is SGHRS and CDR2 YFSETQ. V was pared by 7 bases and J by 6 bases, with 8 bases of the junction left unmatched.

The genes are TRBV28 and TRBJ1-1, with a weak D call TRBD1 (6 bases). Trimming pared 7 bases from V and 0 bases from J, leaving 24 bases between. The germline V gene has CDR1 MDHEN and CDR2 SYDVKM. The CDR3 runs 18 residues. CDR3 nucleotide sequence: TGTGCCAGCAAACAATTTAACAGGGAATCTAAATTGAACACTGAAGCTTTCTTT. Translated, it gives CASKQFNRESKLNTEAFF.

The genes are TRBV2 and TRBJ2-4; 7 bases are a match to TRBD1. V gave up 6 bases and J gave up 6 bases; unmatched junction bases: 5. CDR1 is SNHLY, CDR2 FYNNEI, per germline. The CDR3 loop spans 13 amino acids. The CDR3 DNA reads as TGTGCCAGCAGGCCCAACAGGGGAAACATTCAGTACTTC. It translates to CASRPNRGNIQYF.

This sequence joins TRBV9 and TRBJ1-4, with a weak D call TRBD1 (6 bases). The germline CDR1 and CDR2 sequences are SGDLS and YYNGEE. This CDR3 region has 17 residues. With 0 bases removed from V and 3 bases from J, the gap between germline ends came to 15 bases. This CDR3 reads CASSVGGGRNANEKLFF. In DNA, the CDR3 is TGTGCCAGCAGCGTAGGCGGGGGGCGGAATGCTAATGAAAAACTGTTTTTT.

The chain uses TRBV14 and TRBJ1-1; 9 bases are a match to TRBD1. CDR3 length equals 17 residues. Trimming cost V 3 bases and J 5 bases; bases outside gene matches: 13. The germline V gene has CDR1 SGHDN and CDR2 FVKESK. This CDR3 is CASSHGTGRWRSTEAFF. The CDR3, as DNA: TGTGCCAGCAGCCACGGGACAGGGAGGTGGAGAAGTACTGAAGCTTTCTTT.

This clone has just one count. As DNA, the CDR3 is TGTGCCAGCAGTGAAAGGGGCACTAATGAAAAACTGTTTTTT. Its protein is CASSERGTNEKLFF. This chain connects TRBV6-1 to TRBJ1-4; perhaps TRBD1 as D (5 bases). The length of the CDR3 is 14 residues. Trimming took 2 bases from V and 2 from J, leaving 6 bases between them. Per germline, CDR1 MNHNS and CDR2 SASEGT.

This clone was seen just once. The J gene is TRBJ1-6, the V gene TRBV11-2, with a tentative D call TRBD1 (6 bases). The CDR3 contains 14 residues. Germline CDR1 reads SGHAT; CDR2 reads FQNNGV. Trimming took off 4 bases at V and 11 bases at J, with 15 bases between the two ends. Here the CDR3 reads CASSWAGAGTPLHF. The CDR3 region has the DNA TGTGCCAGCAGCTGGGCGGGGGCTGGGACACCCCTCCACTTT.

The chain links TRBV27 to TRBJ1-3; D is unclear. The ends were cut back, 4 bases at V and 1 base at J, with 5 bases in the middle. The CDR3 runs 13 residues. The V gene's germline CDR1 is MNHEY and CDR2 SMNVEV (reference sequence). CDR3 in amino acids: CASSSGSGNTIYF. As DNA, the CDR3 is TGTGCCAGCAGTTCAGGTTCTGGAAACACCATATATTTT.